What follows are 28 T cell receptor beta chains derived from one specimen sequenced in a study of blood T cell repertoires in COVID-19. The method was immunoSEQ multiplex PCR; TCRdb's version includes in-frame clones alone and lacks a portion of them. The sample yields about 250,000 clones, about 91% seen once. Sample: PBMCs or T cells enriched from blood (not recorded which). These receptors originate from a woman aged 25 to 39 with acute COVID-19.

A few counts support this clone. CDR3: CASSYPGPGGNQPQHF. CDR3 sequence (DNA): TGTGCCAGCAGTTACCCAGGCCCGGGAGGGAATCAGCCCCAGCATTTT. This chain joins TRBV6-2 or TRBV6-3 and TRBJ1-5, with D uncertain. V lost 2 bases and J lost 4, with 15 bases in between. Per the germline V gene, CDR1 is MNHEY and CDR2 is SVGEGT. This CDR3 region has 16 residues.

A few counts support this clone. This sequence joins TRBV10-2 and TRBJ1-1; no clear D gene. The CDR3 runs 14 residues. Germline lookup yields CDR1 WSHSY and CDR2 SAAADI. The ends were cut back, 3 bases at V and 1 base at J, with 9 bases in the middle. The CDR3, as DNA: TGCGCCAGCAGTGATTTGACATCGAACACTGAAGCTTTCTTT. Residues: CASSDLTSNTEAFF.

This clone was counted once. V is TRBV3-1 (or the pseudogene TRBV3-2) and J is TRBJ1-4; 7 nucleotides line up with TRBD1. This CDR3 has 18 residues. The V gene's germline CDR1 is LGHDT and CDR2 YNNKEL (reference sequence). V was clipped by 1 base and J by 7 bases; unmatched bases: 15. CDR3 bases: TGTGCCAGCAGCCAAGTCCCAAGTCGTTCGGCAGGGGGTGAAAAACTGTTTTTT. This encodes CASSQVPSRSAGGEKLFF.

The genes are TRBV11-2 and TRBJ1-1; D is unresolved. Germline V gene data show CDR1 as SGHAT and CDR2 as FQNNGV. V shed 1 base and J shed 0 bases, with 6 bases lying between them. The CDR3 spans 14 residues. The CDR3 reads CASSLVTMNTEAFF. The DNA of the CDR3 is TGTGCCAGCAGCTTAGTGACAATGAACACTGAAGCTTTCTTT.

This chain joins TRBV10-3 and TRBJ1-4; TRBD1 is a possible D gene (6 bases). V gave up 0 bases and J gave up 4 bases, with 12 bases separating them. Germline V lookup: CDR1 ENHRY, CDR2 SYGVKD. CDR3 size: 16 residues. The DNA of the CDR3 is TGTGCCATCAGTGAGTCCCGACAGGCACTTAATGAAAAACTGTTTTTT. As protein: CAISESRQALNEKLFF.

Comment on this clone: One end of the junction varies from germline; a read error may be responsible. V and J are TRBV7-7 and TRBJ2-7; 9 bases align to TRBD2. The CDR3 spans 15 residues. CDR1 is SSHAT and CDR2 is FNYEAQ in the germline V gene (reference sequence). The CDR3 loop is CASSLGPSGAYEQYF. In nucleotides, the CDR3 is TGTGCTAGCAGCTTAGGACCTAGCGGGGCCTACGAGCAGTACTTC.

The chain is built from TRBV6-2 or TRBV6-3 and TRBJ1-5; 9 nucleotides align to TRBD1. The CDR3 runs to 18 residues. With 3 bases clipped from V and 1 base from J, the junction kept 10 bases outside the gene matches. Germline CDR1 reads MNHEY; CDR2 reads SVGEGT. In DNA, the CDR3 is TGTGCCAGCAGTTATCCCCTAACAGGGGGCCAGAGCAATCAGCCCCAGCATTTT. Protein product: CASSYPLTGGQSNQPQHF.

This chain links TRBV5-6 with TRBJ2-3; 7 bases are shared with TRBD1. CDR3 length equals 13 residues. Germline lookup yields CDR1 SGHDT and CDR2 YYEEEE. V dropped 7 bases and J dropped 3; count of bases not matched to a gene: 5. For the CDR3, the DNA is TGTGCCAGCTGGGACAGCCATACAGATACGCAGTATTTT. Amino acid sequence: CASWDSHTDTQYF.

The chain is built from TRBV10-2 and TRBJ2-3; D possibly corresponds to TRBD2 (5 bases). There are 15 residues in the CDR3. Per the germline V gene, CDR1 is WSHSY and CDR2 is SAAADI. The ends were cut back, 6 bases at V and 6 bases at J, with 19 bases in the middle. CDR3 residues: CASRSLSGETDTQYF. The CDR3 DNA sequence: TGCGCCAGCAGAAGCCTCAGCGGCGAGACTGATACGCAGTATTTT.

V is TRBV5-1 and J is TRBJ1-2; D is perhaps TRBD1 (6 bases). CDR1 and CDR2 from the germline V gene are SGHRS and YFSETQ. Trimming pared 5 bases from V and 6 bases from J, leaving 23 bases between. The CDR3 is 16 residues long. The CDR3 protein is CASRQTPGADRDGYTF. The CDR3 region has the DNA TGCGCCAGCAGGCAAACCCCAGGGGCTGATCGAGATGGCTACACCTTC. Complete variable domain (other parts from reference TRBV5-1 and TRBJ1-2): KAGVTQTPRYLIKTRGQQVTLSCSPISGHRSVSWYQQTPGQGLQFLFEYFSETQRNKGNFPGRFSGRQFSNSRSEMNVSTLELGDSALYLCASRQTPGADRDGYTFGSGTRLTVV.

The V and J genes are TRBV11-3 and TRBJ2-2; TRBD2 matches 7 bases. V trimming: 2 bases; J trimming: 4 bases; junction bases outside the gene matches: 7. Per the germline V gene, CDR1 is SGHNT and CDR2 is YENEEA. This CDR3 is built from 16 residues. For the CDR3, the DNA is TGTGCCAGCAGCTTACCAGCGGGGCCACTCACCGGGGAGCTGTTTTTT. Amino acids: CASSLPAGPLTGELFF.

The rearrangement links TRBV6-1 to TRBJ1-3; D remains ambiguous. V lost 3 bases, J lost 0 bases, and 12 bases lay in between. This CDR3 region has 16 residues. Germline-derived CDR1 and CDR2 are MNHNS and SASEGT. The CDR3 here is CASSDGVVSSGNTIYF. In nucleotides, the CDR3 is TGTGCCAGCAGTGATGGTGTGGTTAGCTCTGGAAACACCATATATTTT.

The V gene is TRBV9, the J gene TRBJ1-3; possibly TRBD1 for D (6 bases). This CDR3 is built from 14 residues. V shed 4 bases and J shed 4 bases, with 12 bases lying between them. The germline CDR1 and CDR2 sequences are SGDLS and YYNGEE. In DNA, the CDR3 is TGTGCCAGCAGCCTGGGGGGGCAGGGAAACACCATATATTTT. Amino acids: CASSLGGQGNTIYF.

V gene TRBV29-1 combines with J gene TRBJ1-2, with TRBD1 matching 9 bases. Germline CDR1 reads SQVTM; CDR2 reads ANQGSEA. The V gene end was trimmed by 7 bases and the J gene end by 4 bases; junction bases not matched to a gene: 10. The CDR3 has 14 residues. CDR3 region: CSAQQGAGSYGYTF. CDR3 in DNA: TGCAGCGCCCAACAGGGGGCAGGGTCCTATGGCTACACCTTC.

This chain connects TRBV14 to TRBJ2-7, with D uncertain. The CDR3 spans 13 residues. Germline V gene lookup returns CDR1 SGHDN and CDR2 FVKESK. Trimming took 5 bases from V and 1 from J, leaving 9 bases between them. CDR3 loop: CASSSRRSYEQYF. CDR3 DNA sequence: TGTGCCAGCAGCTCTAGACGTTCCTACGAGCAGTACTTC.

J is TRBJ1-1 and V is TRBV2, with 11 bases identical to TRBD1. The CDR3 has 14 amino acids. CDR1 and CDR2 from the germline V gene are SNHLY and FYNNEI. Losses at the gene ends were 4 bases for V and 7 bases for J; bases not matched to a gene: 5. DNA for the CDR3: TGTGCCAGCAGTGCATGGACAGGGGGCGGTGAAGCTTTCTTT. This encodes CASSAWTGGGEAFF.

V usage is TRBV7-2 and J usage is TRBJ2-1; D perhaps matches TRBD2 (5 bases). V was trimmed by 1 base and J by 0 bases, leaving 13 bases between them. CDR1 and CDR2 from the germline V gene are SGHTA and FQGNSA. The CDR3 covers 17 residues. This CDR3 is CASSLGRGRGSYNEQFF. The CDR3 DNA sequence: TGTGCCAGCAGCTTAGGGCGAGGGAGAGGCTCCTACAATGAGCAGTTCTTC.

V usage is TRBV7-9 and J usage is TRBJ1-5; 8 bases match TRBD1. The CDR3 consists of 13 residues. J lost 7 bases, V lost 6 bases, and 5 bases had no gene match. Germline CDR1 reads SEHNR; CDR2 reads FQNEAQ (reference sequence). The chain's CDR3 is CASSPGQGQPQHF. The CDR3 DNA is TGTGCCAGCAGTCCAGGACAGGGCCAGCCCCAGCATTTT.

The rearrangement joins TRBV6-2 or TRBV6-3 to TRBJ2-7, with 8 bases aligning to TRBD1. Germline CDR1 and CDR2: MNHEY and SVGEGT. V lost 5 bases and J lost 5; bases outside the gene matches: 14. The CDR3 runs to 16 residues. In nucleotides, the CDR3 is TGTGCCAGCAGTCGTCCTTCGGGACAGGTGATCCACGAGCAGTACTTC. Its protein is CASSRPSGQVIHEQYF.

This chain uses TRBV6-5 with TRBJ1-2; a possible D gene is TRBD1 (5 bases). The V gene lost 0 bases and the J gene lost 4 bases, with 15 bases spanning the gap. CDR1 is MNHEY and CDR2 is SVGAGI in the germline V gene. The CDR3 consists of 16 residues. The CDR3 region has the DNA TGTGCCAGCAGTTACTCGCAGGGAGGGTTCGGCTATGGCTACACCTTC. Its translation is CASSYSQGGFGYGYTF.

This chain links TRBV6-2 or TRBV6-3 with TRBJ2-3; 9 nucleotides agree with TRBD2. J gave up 2 bases and V 2 bases, and 14 bases lay outside the gene matches. CDR1 is MNHEY, CDR2 SVGEGT, per germline. The CDR3 extends over 19 amino acids. This CDR3 is CASSYPSIKAGGPTDTQYF. The CDR3 DNA reads TGTGCCAGCAGTTACCCTTCAATCAAAGCGGGGGGTCCCACAGATACGCAGTATTTT.

The chain recombines TRBV18 with TRBJ2-1; D is unresolved. Trimming pared 6 bases from V and 5 bases from J, leaving 5 bases between. Germline CDR1 KGHSH, CDR2 LQKENI. This CDR3 contains 11 residues. DNA for the CDR3: TGTGCCAGCTCCCTCGACAATGAGCAGTTCTTC. Protein: CASSLDNEQFF.

The genes are TRBV19 and TRBJ1-4; the D gene is possibly TRBD1 (5 bases). The CDR3 contains 14 residues. The ends were cut back, 3 bases at V and 12 bases at J, with 17 bases in the middle. Germline values: CDR1 LNHDA, CDR2 SQIVND (reference sequence). CDR3: CASSMRSASGELFF. The CDR3 DNA sequence: TGTGCCAGTAGTATGCGCAGCGCTTCGGGGGAACTGTTTTTT. Drawing the rest from reference TRBV19 and TRBJ1-4, the complete variable domain is DGGITQSPKYLFRKEGQNVTLSCEQNLNHDAMYWYRQDPGQGLRLIYYSQIVNDFQKGDIAEGYSVSREKKESFPLTVTSAQKNPTAFYLCASSMRSASGELFFGSGTQLSVL.

The chain couples TRBV19 to TRBJ1-1; TRBD1 matches at 7 bases. Germline CDR1 reads LNHDA; CDR2 reads SQIVND (reference sequence). With V trimmed by 5 bases and J by 6 bases, 6 bases remained unmatched. There are 13 residues in the CDR3. CDR3 sequence reads: CASSATGVPEAFF. CDR3 sequence (DNA): TGTGCCAGTAGTGCAACAGGGGTCCCTGAAGCTTTCTTT. The full variable domain, completed using reference TRBV19 and TRBJ1-1, is DGGITQSPKYLFRKEGQNVTLSCEQNLNHDAMYWYRQDPGQGLRLIYYSQIVNDFQKGDIAEGYSVSREKKESFPLTVTSAQKNPTAFYLCASSATGVPEAFFGQGTRLTVV.

The chain combines TRBV7-8 with TRBJ2-5; D is possibly TRBD1 (6 bases). V lost 5 bases to trimming and J lost 1 base, with 11 bases between them. The CDR3 runs to 14 residues. CDR1 is SGHVS and CDR2 is FQNEAQ in the germline V gene. In nucleotides, the CDR3 is TGTGCCAGCAGCCCAGGGACACCCCAAGAGACCCAGTACTTC. Protein product: CASSPGTPQETQYF.

The rearrangement links TRBV10-2 to TRBJ2-5; TRBD1 aligns across 10 bases. This CDR3 has 15 amino acids. CDR1 is WSHSY, CDR2 SAAADI, per germline. J was trimmed by 2 bases and V by 6 bases; bases with no gene match: 6. The CDR3 bases are TGCGCCAGCAGCCGGGACAGGGGTCTACAAGAGACCCAGTACTTC. Encoded protein: CASSRDRGLQETQYF.

This clone has only one observation. The V gene is TRBV4-2, the J gene TRBJ1-1; 10 bases match TRBD1. There are 14 residues in the CDR3. From germline, CDR1 is LGHNA and CDR2 YNFKEQ. Losses at the gene ends were 7 bases for V and 3 bases for J; bases not matched to a gene: 5. The DNA of the CDR3 is TGTGCCAGCAACTCGGGACAGGGGTACACTGAAGCTTTCTTT. It codes for CASNSGQGYTEAFF.

This chain uses TRBV2 with TRBJ1-1, with unresolved D. Trimming shortened V by 6 bases and J by 4 bases, and 6 bases separated the two germline ends. The CDR3 is 11 residues long. CDR1 SNHLY and CDR2 FYNNEI come from the germline V gene. This CDR3 reads CASSLRTEAFF. The CDR3, as DNA: TGTGCCAGCAGCCTCCGCACTGAAGCTTTCTTT.